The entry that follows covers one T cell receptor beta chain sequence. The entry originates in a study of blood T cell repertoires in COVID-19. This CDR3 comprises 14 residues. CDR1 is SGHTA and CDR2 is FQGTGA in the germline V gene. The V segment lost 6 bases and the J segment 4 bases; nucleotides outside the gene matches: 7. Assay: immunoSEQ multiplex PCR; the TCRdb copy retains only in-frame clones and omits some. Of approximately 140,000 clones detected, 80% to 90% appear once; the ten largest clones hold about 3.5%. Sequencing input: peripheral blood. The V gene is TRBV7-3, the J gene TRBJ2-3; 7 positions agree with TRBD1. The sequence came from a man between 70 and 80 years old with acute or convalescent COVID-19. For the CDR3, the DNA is TGTGCCAGCAGTGATAGGGGGCCAGCAGATACGCAGTATTTT. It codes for CASSDRGPADTQYF.